Following are 19 T cell receptor beta chains from one sample sequenced in a study of cytomegalovirus exposure and HLA in healthy donors. PCR employed 60 Vbeta and 13 Jbeta primers. Some clones are missing from TCRdb's copy, which holds only in-frame ones; the method was immunoSEQ multiplex PCR. This table has 200,000 to 300,000 clones, more than 75% appearing once. Sequencing input: PBMCs. All receptors derive from a girl between 2 and 10 years old in good health and CMV-seronegative.

The rearrangement uses TRBV14 and TRBJ2-1; D not resolved. This CDR3 comprises 15 residues. Trimming stripped 4 bases from V and 4 bases from J, with 14 bases between. Germline CDR1 SGHDN, CDR2 FVKESK. The CDR3 region is CASSPLSPSYNEQFF. CDR3 nucleotide sequence: TGTGCCAGCAGCCCCCTATCGCCCTCTTACAATGAGCAGTTCTTC.

The rearrangement links TRBV7-9 to TRBJ2-1; 8 bases agree with TRBD2. The length of the CDR3 is 16 residues. Unmatched junction bases numbered 9, after V lost 3 bases and J lost 5 bases. The germline CDR1 and CDR2 sequences are SEHNR and FQNEAQ (reference sequence). The CDR3 DNA reads TGTGCCAGCAGCTTCCCCAAGCGGGAGCTTGACAATGAGCAGTTCTTC. It specifies CASSFPKRELDNEQFF.

This chain uses TRBV10-1 with TRBJ2-7, with 9 bases matching TRBD1. Germline V gives CDR1 WNHNN, CDR2 SYGVQD (reference sequence). The ends lost 5 bases at V and 6 bases at J; junction bases unmatched: 5. The CDR3 is made up of 13 amino acids. The CDR3 protein is CASSWTGDGEQYF. CDR3 in DNA: TGCGCCAGCAGTTGGACAGGGGACGGCGAGCAGTACTTC.

The J gene is TRBJ1-3, the V gene TRBV5-1; the match to TRBD1 covers 9 bases. CDR1 SGHRS and CDR2 YFSETQ come from the germline V gene. This CDR3 has 16 amino acids. V shed 2 bases and J 2 bases; nucleotides not matched to a gene: 5. The CDR3 region has the DNA TGCGCCAGCAGCTTAAGTGGGACAGGGACTGGAAACACCATATATTTT. Its protein is CASSLSGTGTGNTIYF.

The chain combines TRBV6-1 with TRBJ1-6; 8 bases are a match to TRBD1. The V gene's germline CDR1 is MNHNS and CDR2 SASEGT. Losses at the gene ends were 2 bases for V and 9 bases for J; bases not matched to a gene: 0. The CDR3 runs to 13 residues. The CDR3 nucleotides read TGTGCCAGCAGTGAACAGGGGGCTTCACCCCTCCACTTT. Protein sequence: CASSEQGASPLHF.

The V call is TRBV5-8, the J call TRBJ2-5; D not resolved. The CDR3 sequence is 18 residues long. The germline V and J ends were trimmed by 1 base and 2 bases, with 21 bases remaining between them. CDR1 SGHTS and CDR2 YDEGEE come from the germline V gene. The CDR3 DNA reads TGTGCCAGCAGCTTGCGGCGGTTTTCACTGGCAAATCAAGAGACCCAGTACTTC. This encodes CASSLRRFSLANQETQYF.

The chain couples TRBV2 to TRBJ2-5; D possibly corresponds to TRBD2 (6 bases). The CDR3 has 14 amino acids. Germline CDR1 reads SNHLY; CDR2 reads FYNNEI. The V and J ends lost 11 bases and 7 bases respectively, with 23 bases between them. The CDR3 loop is CAGRLDLSSGTQYF. The CDR3 DNA reads TGTGCCGGCCGACTAGATCTCTCCTCTGGGACCCAGTACTTC.

The CDR3 bases are TGTGCCAGCAGCGAAAGACTAGCGGGCTTCTACGAGCAGTACTTC. This codes for CASSERLAGFYEQYF. V usage is TRBV9 and J usage is TRBJ2-7; 10 nucleotides line up with TRBD2. Trimming cost V 3 bases and J 3 bases; bases outside gene matches: 6. The CDR3 length is 15 residues. Germline loops: CDR1 SGDLS, CDR2 YYNGEE.

The gene calls are TRBV11-1 and TRBJ1-4; D is unclear. The V end was cut by 0 bases, the J end by 6 bases, with 5 bases between. The CDR3 has 13 amino acids. The germline gives CDR1 SGHAT, CDR2 FQDESV (reference sequence). CDR3 nucleotide sequence: TGTGCCAGCAGCTTAGCTGCAGATGAAAAACTGTTTTTT. Protein product: CASSLAADEKLFF.

A few counts support this clone. The chain is built from TRBV30 and TRBJ2-3; 7 positions agree with TRBD2. The V gene end was trimmed by 0 bases and the J gene end by 4 bases; junction bases not matched to a gene: 1. The CDR3 contains 13 residues. Germline loops: CDR1 GTSNPN, CDR2 SVGIG (reference sequence). In nucleotides, the CDR3 is TGTGCCTGGAGTGTACGGGGGGCAGATACGCAGTATTTT. Amino acid sequence: CAWSVRGADTQYF.

CDR3 coding DNA: TGTGCTAGTGGTAAAGGGCGGACAGGGAGCTACGAGCAGTACTTC. Residues: CASGKGRTGSYEQYF. This sequence joins TRBV12-5 and TRBJ2-7; 8 bases map to TRBD1. The CDR3 loop spans 15 amino acids. With V trimmed by 5 bases and J by 3 bases, 9 bases remained unmatched. Per the germline V gene, CDR1 is LGHNT and CDR2 is FRNRAP.

The CDR3 nucleotides are TGTGCCAGCAGTAAGGGGAGGGACTATGGCTACACCTTC. Its translation is CASSKGRDYGYTF. The chain is built from TRBV25-1 and TRBJ1-2; TRBD1 is a possible D gene (5 bases). This CDR3 region has 13 residues. V was shortened by 5 bases and J by 3 bases, with 10 bases between the two germline ends. The germline V gene encodes CDR1 MGHDK and CDR2 SYGVNS.

This chain connects TRBV7-9 to TRBJ2-7; possibly TRBD1 for D (6 bases). The CDR3 is 14 amino acids. The germline gives CDR1 SEHNR, CDR2 FQNEAQ (reference sequence). Trimming cost V 5 bases and J 2 bases, with 13 bases left between them. The CDR3 DNA reads as TGTGCCAGCAGCCTTCGAGGGACACCCTACGAGCAGTACTTC. Its protein product is CASSLRGTPYEQYF.

The chain links TRBV7-9 to TRBJ1-3; D may be TRBD1 (5 bases). CDR1 and CDR2 from the germline V gene are SEHNR and FQNEAQ (reference sequence). The CDR3 has 14 residues. V was clipped by 5 bases and J by 3 bases, with 11 bases between them. The CDR3 coding sequence is TGTGCCAGCAGCGCAGGGAGGAGTGGAAACACCATATATTTT. This encodes CASSAGRSGNTIYF.

The gene calls are TRBV11-2 and TRBJ2-3; 8 bases match TRBD2. The CDR3 contains 17 residues. V trimming: 0 bases; J trimming: 2 bases; junction bases outside the gene matches: 7. The germline CDR1 and CDR2 sequences are SGHAT and FQNNGV. The CDR3 nucleotides are TGTGCCAGCAGCTTAGATCGTCCGGGAGGGGACACAGATACGCAGTATTTT. Its protein product is CASSLDRPGGDTDTQYF.

The CDR3 sequence: CASSPGQSTGELFF. The CDR3, as DNA: TGTGCCAGCTCACCGGGACAGAGCACCGGGGAGCTGTTTTTT. This chain uses TRBV18 with TRBJ2-2; TRBD1 matches 7 bases. The germline V gene encodes CDR1 KGHSH and CDR2 LQKENI. The CDR3 covers 14 residues. V shed 3 bases and J 4 bases; nucleotides not matched to a gene: 2.

This clone was counted only a few times. The J gene is TRBJ2-1, the V gene TRBV27, with D tentatively TRBD2 (5 bases). In germline, CDR1 is MNHEY, CDR2 SMNVEV (reference sequence). The CDR3 is 14 amino acids. V gave up 4 bases and J gave up 1 base, with 8 bases separating them. CDR3 sequence: CASSWSGSYNEQFF. The CDR3 coding sequence is TGTGCCAGCAGTTGGTCGGGGTCCTACAATGAGCAGTTCTTC.

Points on this clone: An end of the junction differs from the germline gene, which may be a read error. This sample includes further DNA sequences coding for the same CDR3. The rearrangement uses TRBV6-5 and TRBJ2-3; TRBD2 matches at 11 bases. Per germline, CDR1 MNHEY and CDR2 SVGAGI. The CDR3 totals 16 residues. The CDR3 nucleotides are TGTGCCAGCAGTTTATATAGCGGGAGGGCCACAGATACACAGTATTTT. Protein sequence: CASSLYSGRATDTQYF.

V is TRBV4-2 and J is TRBJ2-5, with 7 bases that match TRBD2. The J call may be incorrect, as the DNA end agrees better with TRBJ2-7. The CDR3 loop spans 16 amino acids. Germline V gene lookup returns CDR1 LGHNA and CDR2 YNFKEQ. This CDR3 reads CASSQVRERGSYEQYF. DNA for the CDR3: TGTGCCAGCAGCCAAGTGAGGGAGCGGGGCTCCTACGAGCAGTACTTC.